The clone carrying this TCR beta chain was detected a few times. Its specificity is unknown. The germline V and J ends were trimmed by 4 bases and 7 bases, with 6 bases remaining between them. The germline gives CDR1 SGHRS, CDR2 YFSETQ. CDR3 length: 11 residues. The entry originates in a study of immune evolution from preneoplasia to lung adenocarcinoma. General observations from the study: Top clone frequencies peaked in normal lung, apparently declining through invasive adenocarcinoma.

Sequencing was performed with immunoSEQ multiplex PCR; in TCRdb, only in-frame clones are kept and a portion is missing. The sample records about 15,000 clones, approximately 80% being singletons. Specimen: FFPE minimally invasive lung adenocarcinoma tissue. This rearrangement joins TRBV5-1 to TRBJ2-1, with unresolved D. The TCR comes from an older person with lung adenocarcinoma. The CDR3 loop is CASSEANEQFF. The CDR3 coding sequence is TGCGCCAGCAGCGAGGCTAATGAGCAGTTCTTC.